The present T cell receptor (beta chain) was sequenced within a study of T cell repertoires in cytomegalovirus infection. In the study overall: It was the public TCR beta signatures that indicated both CMV infection and matching HLA type. The study, taken as a whole, reports: Public TCR beta family frequency separated CMV-and-HLA carriers, including in an independent cohort. In two of eight donors, the top clonotype was HLA-C-restricted CMV-specific.

To note about this clonotype: Its antigen is unknown.

V dropped 5 bases and J dropped 6 bases, with 16 bases sitting between them. The CDR3 is made up of 15 amino acids. In germline, CDR1 is MDHEN, CDR2 SYDVKM. TCRdb ran MiXCR on the reads and lists one entry per CDR3 protein. The repertoire holds approximately 730,000 distinct CDR3 sequences, with about 29% as singletons. The sample here was cultured CD8+ T cells from PBMCs, taken from culture after CMV antigen stimulation. The chain employs TRBV28 and TRBJ2-2, with D unclear. The receptor comes from a human donor in good health (CMV status not recorded). Some clones in this sample may be carry-over from other donors' samples. This CDR3 reads CASSPHLIGAGELFF. CDR3 coding DNA: TGTGCCAGCAGTCCCCACCTTATTGGCGCCGGGGAGCTGTTTTTT.